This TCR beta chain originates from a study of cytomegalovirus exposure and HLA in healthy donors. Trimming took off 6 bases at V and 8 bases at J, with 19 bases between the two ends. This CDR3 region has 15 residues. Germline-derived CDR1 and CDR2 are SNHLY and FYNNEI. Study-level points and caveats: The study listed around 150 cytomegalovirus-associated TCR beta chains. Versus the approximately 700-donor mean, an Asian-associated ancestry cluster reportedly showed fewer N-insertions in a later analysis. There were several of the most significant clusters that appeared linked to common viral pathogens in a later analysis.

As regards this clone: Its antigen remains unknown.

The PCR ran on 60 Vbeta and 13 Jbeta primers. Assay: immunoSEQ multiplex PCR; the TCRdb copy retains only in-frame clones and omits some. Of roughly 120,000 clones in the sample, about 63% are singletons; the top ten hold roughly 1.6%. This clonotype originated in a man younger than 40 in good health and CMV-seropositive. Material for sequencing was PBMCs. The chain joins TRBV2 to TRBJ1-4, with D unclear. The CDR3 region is CASRGGIRVREKLFF. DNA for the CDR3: TGTGCCAGCAGAGGCGGGATTCGAGTTCGGGAAAAACTGTTTTTT. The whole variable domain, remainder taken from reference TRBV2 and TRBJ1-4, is EPEVTQTPSHQVTQMGQEVILRCVPISNHLYFYWYRQILGQKVEFLVSFYNNEISEKSEIFDDQFSVERPDGSNFTLKIRSTKLEDSAMYFCASRGGIRVREKLFFGSGTQLSVL.